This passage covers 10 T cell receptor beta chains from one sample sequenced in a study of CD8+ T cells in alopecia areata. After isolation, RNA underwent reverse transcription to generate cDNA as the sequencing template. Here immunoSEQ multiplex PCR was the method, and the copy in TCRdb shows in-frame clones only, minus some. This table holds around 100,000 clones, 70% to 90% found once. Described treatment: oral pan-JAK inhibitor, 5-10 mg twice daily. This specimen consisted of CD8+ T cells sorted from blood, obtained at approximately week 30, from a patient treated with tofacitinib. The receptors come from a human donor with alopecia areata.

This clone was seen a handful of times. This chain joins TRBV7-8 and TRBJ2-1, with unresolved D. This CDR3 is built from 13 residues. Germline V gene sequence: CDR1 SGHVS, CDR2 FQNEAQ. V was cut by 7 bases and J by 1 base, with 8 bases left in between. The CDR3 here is CASNPLSYNEQFF. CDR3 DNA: TGTGCCAGCAACCCCCTGTCCTACAATGAGCAGTTCTTC.

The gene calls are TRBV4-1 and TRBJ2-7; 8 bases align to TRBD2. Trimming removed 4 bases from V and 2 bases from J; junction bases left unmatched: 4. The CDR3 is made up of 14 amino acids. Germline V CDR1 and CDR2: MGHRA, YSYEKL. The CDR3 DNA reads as TGCGCCAGCAGCCCTCGGGGGGGGGCCTACGAGCAGTACTTC. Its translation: CASSPRGGAYEQYF.

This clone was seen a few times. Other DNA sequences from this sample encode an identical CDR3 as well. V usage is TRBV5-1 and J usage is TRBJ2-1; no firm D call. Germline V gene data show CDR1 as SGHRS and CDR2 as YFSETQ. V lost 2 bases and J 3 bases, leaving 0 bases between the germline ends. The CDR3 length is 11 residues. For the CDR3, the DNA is TGCGCCAGCAGCTTCTACAATGAGCAGTTCTTC. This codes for CASSFYNEQFF. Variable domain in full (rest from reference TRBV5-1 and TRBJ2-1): KAGVTQTPRYLIKTRGQQVTLSCSPISGHRSVSWYQQTPGQGLQFLFEYFSETQRNKGNFPGRFSGRQFSNSRSEMNVSTLELGDSALYLCASSFYNEQFFGPGTRLTVL.

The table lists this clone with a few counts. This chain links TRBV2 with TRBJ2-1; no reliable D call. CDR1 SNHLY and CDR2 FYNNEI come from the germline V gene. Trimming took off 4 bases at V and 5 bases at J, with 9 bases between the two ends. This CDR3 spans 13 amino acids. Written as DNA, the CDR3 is TGTGCCAGCAGTGTAGGGTTTCACAATGAGCAGTTCTTC. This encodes CASSVGFHNEQFF.

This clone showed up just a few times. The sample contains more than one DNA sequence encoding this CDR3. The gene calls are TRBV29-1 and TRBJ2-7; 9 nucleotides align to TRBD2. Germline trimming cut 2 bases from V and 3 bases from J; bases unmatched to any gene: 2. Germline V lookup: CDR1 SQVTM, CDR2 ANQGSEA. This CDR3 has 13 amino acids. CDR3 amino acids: CSVELAGYYEQYF. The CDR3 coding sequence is TGCAGCGTTGAACTAGCGGGATACTACGAGCAGTACTTC.

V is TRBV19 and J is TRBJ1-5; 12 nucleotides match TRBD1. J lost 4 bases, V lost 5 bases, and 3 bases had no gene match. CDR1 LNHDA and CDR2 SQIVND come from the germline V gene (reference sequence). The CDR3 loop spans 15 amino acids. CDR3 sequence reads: CASSLGQGANQPQHF. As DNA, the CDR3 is TGTGCCAGTAGTTTGGGACAGGGGGCTAATCAGCCCCAGCATTTT.

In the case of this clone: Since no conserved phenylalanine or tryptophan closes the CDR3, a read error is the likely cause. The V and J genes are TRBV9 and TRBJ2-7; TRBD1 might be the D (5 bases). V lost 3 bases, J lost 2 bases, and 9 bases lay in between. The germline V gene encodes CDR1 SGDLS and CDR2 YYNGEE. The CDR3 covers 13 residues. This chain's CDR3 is CASSGPGTYEQYL. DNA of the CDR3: TGTGCCAGCAGCGGACCAGGGACCTACGAGCAGTACCTC.

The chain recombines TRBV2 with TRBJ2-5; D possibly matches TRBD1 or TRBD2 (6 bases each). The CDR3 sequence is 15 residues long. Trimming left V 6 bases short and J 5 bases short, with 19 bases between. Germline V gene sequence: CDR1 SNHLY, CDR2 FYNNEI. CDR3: CASRGLDRQTETQYF. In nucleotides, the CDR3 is TGTGCCAGCAGGGGACTGGACAGACAGACCGAGACCCAGTACTTC. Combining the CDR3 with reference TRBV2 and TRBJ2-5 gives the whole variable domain EPEVTQTPSHQVTQMGQEVILRCVPISNHLYFYWYRQILGQKVEFLVSFYNNEISEKSEIFDDQFSVERPDGSNFTLKIRSTKLEDSAMYFCASRGLDRQTETQYFGPGTRLLVL.

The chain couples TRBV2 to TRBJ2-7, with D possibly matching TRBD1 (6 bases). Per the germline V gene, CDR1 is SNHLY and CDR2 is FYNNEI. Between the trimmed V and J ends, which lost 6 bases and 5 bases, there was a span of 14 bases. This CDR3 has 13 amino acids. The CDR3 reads CASRYPGHHEQYF. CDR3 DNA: TGTGCCAGCAGATATCCGGGACACCACGAGCAGTACTTC. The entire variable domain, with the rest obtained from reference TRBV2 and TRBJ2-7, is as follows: EPEVTQTPSHQVTQMGQEVILRCVPISNHLYFYWYRQILGQKVEFLVSFYNNEISEKSEIFDDQFSVERPDGSNFTLKIRSTKLEDSAMYFCASRYPGHHEQYFGPGTRLTVT.

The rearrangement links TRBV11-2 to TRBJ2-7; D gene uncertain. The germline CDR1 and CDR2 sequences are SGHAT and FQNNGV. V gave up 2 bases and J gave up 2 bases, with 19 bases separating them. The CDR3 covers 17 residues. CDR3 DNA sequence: TGTGCCAGCAGCTTACGGAGAGGCGAGAGCCCACCCTACGAGCAGTACTTC. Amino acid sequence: CASSLRRGESPPYEQYF.